The T cell receptor (beta chain) described here comes from a study of blood T cells in healthy people across ages. A second PCR, run for roughly 7 to 12 cycles, used a sample-barcoded 5' primer plus a J-beta primer mix. Every cDNA was tagged by a template-switch adaptor with 12 random nucleotides. Every sample gave at least 2.5 million paired-end reads containing CDR3. TCRdb reanalysed the 5' RACE reads using MiXCR and keeps one entry per CDR3 protein. In the table there are approximately 960,000 distinct CDR3 sequences, about 27% of which are singletons. The CDR3 runs 13 residues. Germline values: CDR1 MNHEY, CDR2 SVGEGT. V gave up 7 bases and J gave up 5 bases, with 12 bases separating them. Russia was home to the donors, healthy Caucasian individuals aged roughly 6 to 90. This clonotype was recorded once. The same data also went into a second study, on T cells of mothers and their children. That report notes: Overlap ran slightly, non-significantly higher for related than unrelated mother-child pairs.

Sequencing used blood. The V call is TRBV6-2 or TRBV6-3, the J call TRBJ1-5; TRBD1 is a possible D gene (5 bases). The receptor was isolated from a middle-aged woman in good health. Written as DNA, the CDR3 is TGTGCCAGCACCAAAGTGGGGGATCAGCCCCAGCATTTT. Translating gives CASTKVGDQPQHF.